Each of the 26 T cell receptor beta chains below was sequenced from the same sample in a study of blood T cell repertoires in COVID-19. The repertoire was sequenced with immunoSEQ multiplex PCR; TCRdb's copy has only in-frame clones and lacks some. The data hold about 500,000 clones, with nearly 90% observed a single time. Sequenced sample: peripheral blood. All receptors derive from a man in his late teens or twenties with COVID-19, enrolled during active disease.

The chain uses TRBV30 and TRBJ2-2; 10 bases align to TRBD2. Trimming at V came to 5 bases and at J to 6 bases, leaving 15 bases not matched to a gene. From germline, CDR1 is GTSNPN and CDR2 SVGIG (reference sequence). The CDR3 is 17 residues long. The CDR3 sequence: CAWGRPGASGSAGELFF. The CDR3 DNA is TGTGCCTGGGGCCGGCCGGGGGCTAGCGGGAGTGCCGGGGAGCTGTTTTTT.

This clone was recorded once. The chain uses TRBV6-4 and TRBJ2-1; 13 bases align to TRBD2. Trimming removed 4 bases from V and 0 bases from J; junction bases left unmatched: 6. The CDR3 covers 18 residues. CDR1 and CDR2 (germline): MRHNA, SNTAGT. The CDR3 DNA sequence: TGTGCCAGCAGTGTAAGGACTAGCGGGAGCGGCTCCTACAATGAGCAGTTCTTC. It codes for CASSVRTSGSGSYNEQFF.

This chain joins TRBV6-6 and TRBJ1-2, with 7 bases aligning to TRBD1. The CDR3 covers 15 residues. Trimming cost V 0 bases and J 8 bases; bases outside gene matches: 9. CDR1 is MNHNY and CDR2 is SVGAGI in the germline V gene (reference sequence). CDR3 amino acids: CASSYSKGALTGYTF. The CDR3 DNA follows: TGTGCCAGCAGTTACTCGAAGGGGGCGCTTACGGGCTACACCTTC.

The CDR3 is CASSVRDRMDLNTEAFF. DNA for the CDR3: TGTGCCAGCAGTGTCCGGGACAGAATGGACCTGAACACTGAAGCTTTCTTT. This chain uses TRBV6-1 with TRBJ1-1; 7 positions agree with TRBD1. After removal of 4 bases from V and 0 bases from J, the junction contained 11 bases not matched to a gene. The CDR3 extends over 17 amino acids. Germline CDR1 MNHNS, CDR2 SASEGT.

The chain is built from TRBV10-3 and TRBJ2-7; weak D call: TRBD2 (6 bases). Looked up from germline, CDR1 is ENHRY and CDR2 is SYGVKD. The CDR3 is 15 amino acids. Trimming pared 0 bases from V and 3 bases from J, leaving 12 bases between. The CDR3 region is CAISESPEGGYEQYF. Written as DNA, the CDR3 is TGTGCCATCAGTGAGTCGCCGGAGGGAGGCTACGAGCAGTACTTC.

The chain recombines TRBV9 with TRBJ2-1; 7 positions match TRBD1. CDR3 length: 15 residues. Germline lookup yields CDR1 SGDLS and CDR2 YYNGEE. J gave up 4 bases and V 3 bases, and 7 bases lay outside the gene matches. The CDR3 DNA sequence: TGTGCCAGCAGCGGAGCCGGGACAGCTTACAATGAGCAGTTCTTC. Translation: CASSGAGTAYNEQFF.

The genes are TRBV11-2 and TRBJ1-1, with D hard to call. This CDR3 contains 13 residues. Germline V lookup: CDR1 SGHAT, CDR2 FQNNGV. Between the trimmed V and J ends, which lost 5 bases and 1 base, there was a span of 8 bases. The CDR3 is CASSASKNTEAFF. CDR3 nucleotide sequence: TGTGCCAGCAGCGCGTCTAAGAACACTGAAGCTTTCTTT.

The genes are TRBV19 and TRBJ2-5, with TRBD1 as a possible D gene (6 bases). Germline CDR1 reads LNHDA; CDR2 reads SQIVND (reference sequence). The CDR3 covers 13 residues. V was pared by 4 bases and J by 7 bases, with 13 bases between. The CDR3 is CASSTRQEVTQYF. As DNA, the CDR3 is TGTGCCAGTAGTACCAGACAGGAGGTGACCCAGTACTTC.

V and J are TRBV6-6 and TRBJ2-2, with 8 bases identical to TRBD1. Germline lookup yields CDR1 MNHNY and CDR2 SVGAGI (reference sequence). CDR3 length equals 16 residues. V was clipped by 3 bases and J by 1 base; unmatched bases: 4. The CDR3 loop is CASSYQGAKNTGELFF. DNA of the CDR3: TGTGCCAGCAGTTATCAGGGGGCTAAGAACACCGGGGAGCTGTTTTTT.

The chain couples TRBV6-1 to TRBJ2-1; no firm D call. V was trimmed by 1 base and J by 7 bases, leaving 8 bases between them. The CDR3 extends over 13 amino acids. CDR1 and CDR2 (germline): MNHNS, SASEGT. The CDR3 nucleotides are TGTGCCAGCAGTGAAGTCCTTCTTAATGAGCAGTTCTTC. It translates to CASSEVLLNEQFF.

The chain couples TRBV7-9 to TRBJ2-7; D is unresolved. CDR3 length: 17 residues. Trimming removed 4 bases from V and 1 base from J, with 20 bases in between. Germline V gene sequence: CDR1 SEHNR, CDR2 FQNEAQ (reference sequence). The CDR3 DNA follows: TGTGCCAGCAGCTCCAATGCCGGGTCAACCCAATCCTACGAGCAGTACTTC. It translates to CASSSNAGSTQSYEQYF.

The CDR3 is CASSSPGQGLVYEQYF. The CDR3 bases are TGCGCCAGCAGCTCACCGGGACAGGGTTTAGTCTACGAGCAGTACTTC. The chain employs TRBV5-1 and TRBJ2-7; TRBD1 matches at 9 bases. CDR1 SGHRS and CDR2 YFSETQ come from the germline V gene. Germline trimming cut 3 bases from V and 3 bases from J; bases unmatched to any gene: 10. The CDR3 totals 16 residues.

V usage is TRBV7-9 and J usage is TRBJ1-5, with D unclear. The germline V gene encodes CDR1 SEHNR and CDR2 FQNEAQ (reference sequence). The V end was cut by 1 base, the J end by 7 bases, with 11 bases between. CDR3 size: 14 residues. CDR3 loop: CASSLGGLLQPQHF. The CDR3 coding sequence is TGTGCCAGCAGCTTAGGAGGGCTTCTACAGCCCCAGCATTTT.

The chain links TRBV13 to TRBJ2-7; 9 bases fit TRBD2. V lost 2 bases and J lost 0; bases outside the gene matches: 8. Per the germline V gene, CDR1 is PRHDT and CDR2 is FYEKMQ (reference sequence). This CDR3 contains 17 residues. The DNA of the CDR3 is TGTGCCAGCAGCTTAATGGCGGCGGGAGGGCTCTCCTACGAGCAGTACTTC. This gives the protein CASSLMAAGGLSYEQYF.

V gene TRBV13 combines with J gene TRBJ1-2; 7 bases match TRBD1. The CDR3 length is 15 residues. Trimming took 0 bases from V and 3 from J; bases not matched to a gene: 4. CDR1 is PRHDT and CDR2 is FYEKMQ in the germline V gene (reference sequence). CDR3 DNA sequence: TGTGCCAGCAGCTTAGGAGGGACAGCTCACTATGGCTACACCTTC. Translating it yields CASSLGGTAHYGYTF.

This clone was counted at least ten times. The J gene is TRBJ1-2, the V gene TRBV7-9; a possible D gene is TRBD1 (5 bases). The ends were cut back, 1 base at V and 4 bases at J, with 7 bases in the middle. Germline assignment: CDR1 SEHNR and CDR2 FQNEAQ (reference sequence). The CDR3 contains 13 residues. This CDR3 is CASSLETAYGYTF. The CDR3 DNA reads as TGTGCCAGCAGCTTAGAGACAGCCTATGGCTACACCTTC.

The CDR3 spells CASSPGTGALNEQYF. The CDR3 nucleotides are TGTGCCAGCAGCCCAGGGACTGGGGCCTTAAACGAGCAGTACTTC. The chain uses TRBV9 and TRBJ2-7; weak D call: TRBD2 (6 bases). V lost 4 bases and J 5 bases, leaving 19 bases between the germline ends. This CDR3 is built from 15 residues. Germline V lookup: CDR1 SGDLS, CDR2 YYNGEE.

The V gene is TRBV5-4, the J gene TRBJ1-2; 9 nucleotides match TRBD1. CDR1 is SGHNT, CDR2 YYREEE, per germline (reference sequence). Losses at the gene ends were 2 bases for V and 6 bases for J; bases not matched to a gene: 2. The CDR3 sequence is 13 residues long. The CDR3 coding sequence is TGTGCCAGCAGCTTAGGACAGGGGAATGGCTACACCTTC. Translating it yields CASSLGQGNGYTF.

The V gene is TRBV5-1, the J gene TRBJ1-1; a weak D match, TRBD1 (6 bases). The CDR3 sequence is 15 residues long. V was shortened by 2 bases and J by 4 bases, with 15 bases between the two germline ends. Germline CDR1 SGHRS, CDR2 YFSETQ. CDR3 nucleotides: TGCGCCAGCAGCTTCGTAGGGGGGGAGAGCACTGAAGCTTTCTTT. Translated: CASSFVGGESTEAFF.

In DNA, the CDR3 is TGCAGCGTTGATAGTTCTGGGGCCAACGTCCTGACTTTC. As protein: CSVDSSGANVLTF. The chain carries TRBV29-1 and TRBJ2-6; D is undetermined. This CDR3 contains 13 residues. CDR1 SQVTM and CDR2 ANQGSEA come from the germline V gene. V was clipped by 3 bases and J by 1 base, with 4 bases between them.

V usage is TRBV5-4 and J usage is TRBJ1-6, with 10 bases fitting TRBD1. The trim removed 4 bases at V and 6 bases at J, leaving 7 bases unmatched. This CDR3 comprises 16 residues. CDR1 and CDR2 from the germline V gene are SGHNT and YYREEE (reference sequence). CDR3 sequence: CASSPGTGALNSPLHF. The CDR3 DNA reads as TGTGCCAGCAGCCCCGGGACAGGGGCCCTTAATTCACCCCTCCACTTT.

The chain uses TRBV7-6 and TRBJ1-2; D is perhaps TRBD1 (5 bases). This CDR3 comprises 15 residues. In germline, CDR1 is SGHVS, CDR2 FNYEAQ. Trimming pared 3 bases from V and 6 bases from J, leaving 17 bases between. The CDR3 protein is CASSLGLGPDDGYTF. The CDR3 coding sequence is TGTGCCAGCAGCTTGGGGTTGGGGCCGGACGATGGCTACACCTTC. Combining the CDR3 with reference TRBV7-6 and TRBJ1-2 gives the whole variable domain GAGVSQSPRYKVTKRGQDVALRCDPISGHVSLYWYRQALGQGPEFLTYFNYEAQQDKSGLPNDRFSAERPEGSISTLTIQRTEQRDSAMYRCASSLGLGPDDGYTFGSGTRLTVV.

The V call is TRBV4-1, the J call TRBJ2-1; D gene uncertain. Trimming removed 1 base from V and 3 bases from J, with 4 bases in between. The CDR3 length is 13 residues. Germline-derived CDR1 and CDR2 are MGHRA and YSYEKL. The CDR3 DNA reads TGCGCCAGCAGCCAAGTCCTCTACAATGAGCAGTTCTTC. Its protein is CASSQVLYNEQFF.

The rearrangement links TRBV24-1 to TRBJ2-3, with D maybe TRBD2 (5 bases). The CDR3 totals 15 residues. Germline CDR1 reads KGHDR; CDR2 reads SFDVKD. V dropped 0 bases and J dropped 2 bases, with 8 bases sitting between them. CDR3 protein: CATSDLRGATDTQYF. CDR3 in DNA: TGTGCCACCAGTGATTTGCGGGGAGCCACAGATACGCAGTATTTT.

The chain recombines TRBV20-1 with TRBJ1-3; TRBD1 aligns across 8 bases. J lost 10 bases, V lost 3 bases, and 14 bases had no gene match. The length of the CDR3 is 15 residues. The V gene's germline CDR1 is DFQATT and CDR2 SNEGSKA (reference sequence). In nucleotides, the CDR3 is TGCAGTGCTAGTCCTCCCGGGACAGGAGGAATAACCATATATTTT. It is translated as CSASPPGTGGITIYF.

The chain carries TRBV6-5 and TRBJ1-1, with 9 bases fitting TRBD1. With 2 bases clipped from V and 4 bases from J, the junction kept 2 bases outside the gene matches. This CDR3 is 14 amino acids long. CDR1 is MNHEY, CDR2 SVGAGI, per germline. CDR3 loop: CASSYGTGTTEAFF. CDR3 DNA sequence: TGTGCCAGCAGTTACGGGACAGGGACCACTGAAGCTTTCTTT.